This T cell receptor (beta chain) originates from a study of T cells after yellow fever vaccination. Study observations and caveats: Reappearing after the booster were most of the clones from primary vaccination (about 96% CD4, around 90% CD8). Abundant bulk-population clonotypes could contaminate the FACS-sorted repertoires.

This clonotype was detected a few times. What it binds is unknown. The CDR3 has 14 residues. Trimming shortened V by 7 bases and J by 4 bases, and 14 bases separated the two germline ends. CDR1 and CDR2 (germline): LNHDA, SQIVND (reference sequence). TCRdb reprocessed the 5' RACE reads via MiXCR and lists one record per CDR3 protein. The sample holds 300,000 to 350,000 distinct CDR3 sequences, around 4.1% seen once. Sequencing was performed on PBMCs, taken 5 days after the yellow fever booster vaccination. The chain uses TRBV19 and TRBJ1-5; TRBD1 is a possible D gene (5 bases). The sequence was collected from a man between 18 and 29 years old who received the YFV17D yellow fever vaccine. The CDR3 reads CASKVGGRNQPQHF. The CDR3, as DNA: TGTGCCAGTAAAGTCGGGGGGAGGAATCAGCCCCAGCATTTT. The full variable domain, its missing parts supplied by reference TRBV19 and TRBJ1-5, is DGGITQSPKYLFRKEGQNVTLSCEQNLNHDAMYWYRQDPGQGLRLIYYSQIVNDFQKGDIAEGYSVSREKKESFPLTVTSAQKNPTAFYLCASKVGGRNQPQHFGDGTRLSIL.